The T cell receptor beta chain described here comes from a study of T cell responses to AZD1222 COVID-19 vaccine (dated by TCRdb to the early 2020s). The study in broad terms: AZD1222 recipients given second doses at about 4 weeks or at about 12 weeks were pooled, since spike-specific TCR depth and breadth were not found to differ between the two schedules. A total of 230 to 250 trial participants underwent TCR sequencing, of whom roughly 210 received two doses of AZD1222 and some 25 received two doses of the MenACWY control vaccine. Trial participants were enrolled into age subgroups of 18-55, 56-69 and 70-plus years, which contained 148, 28 and 57 TCR-sequenced participants, respectively. Study-wide findings and limitations: Because no day 14 peak-response samples were available, the repertoires could be characterized only after the peak T cell response. Conclusions about previously exposed vaccinees are limited because only five to seven AZD1222 recipients were SARS-CoV-2 seropositive at baseline. The whole spike protein was spanned by vaccine-associated CD4 TCRs, and dominant responses were seen in regions 160-218 and 743-854. Reportedly, almost half of the unique spike-specific TCRs recognized epitopes lying outside the regions that are mutated in the B.1.351 and B.1.1.7 variants. Participants were mostly white British and included more females than males, and it was suggested by the authors that clonal diversity may have been underestimated. The 56-69-year group was small, and its depth increase did not reach significance, likely because of low power. Spike-specific TCR breadth and depth rose significantly after two AZD1222 doses compared with day 0 and with MenACWY recipients.

On this clone itself: The target of this receptor is not known. No base quality information exists; no much larger clone differs at one position.

The CDR3 regions of human TCRbeta chains were subjected to immunosequencing. Processing in the source paper ran as follows. Repertoire TCRs were matched against a reference library of SARS-CoV-2-specific TCRs generated with the MIRA antigen-specificity platform. Breadth meant the fraction of unique TCRs that were SARS-CoV-2-associated, whereas depth meant the fraction of total T cells that were SARS-CoV-2-associated. Using the MIRA data, each spike-specific TCR was mapped to the spike region that the TCR reacts to and placed in a CD4 or CD8 class. Log10-transformed breadth and depth values were compared by one-way ANOVA with Sidak's multiple comparisons tests. Held by TCRdb, this immuneACCESS table contains in-frame sequences only and omits some clones. Under half of the omission traces to an unresolved V gene where checked; the cause of the rest is unknown. V and J calls and clone size are those listed in that table; D and trimming were worked out from the DNA. The sample contains around 100,000 clones, around 89% of them found a single time. The biggest ten clones account for around 8% of the sample.

The time point label corresponds to: baseline before first vaccination. The vaccinee samples were drawn from two UK trials, COV001 and COV002, one of which was a single-blind randomized controlled phase 2/3 trial testing AZD1222 (ChAdOx1 nCoV-19) in healthy adults. For TCRbeta chain sequencing, PBMC samples from trial participants were taken at day 0 and at day 28 after the second dose. This receptor was taken from an adult in good health. Sequences were derived from peripheral blood, sampled on day 0 of AZD1222 vaccination.

The CDR3 corresponds to CASSSRGEQYF. In nucleotide form, the sequence is TGTGCCAGCTCAAGTAGGGGCGAGCAGTACTTC. Recombination joined TRBV18 with TRBJ2-7, and TRBD1 may be the D gene, going by 5 matching bases. The germline V gene yields KGHSH for CDR1 and LQKENI for CDR2. CDR3 length: 11 amino acids, cysteine to phenylalanine. Only CDR3 DNA is held: 33 bases, read in frame from base 1. At the junction V is shortened by 5 bases and J by 6 bases, with 8 bases in between.